The clone carrying this TCR beta chain was detected only a few times. TCRdb itself ran the RT-PCR reads through MiXCR, one entry per CDR3 protein. The sample contains 190,000 or so distinct CDR3 sequences, about 40% of which appear only once. CDR3 length: 16 amino acids. Germline CDR1 and CDR2: LGHNA and YNFKEQ. The V gene end was trimmed by 4 bases and the J gene end by 9 bases; junction bases not matched to a gene: 14. The sample is drawn from a study of patients and donors after allogeneic stem cell transplantation. The origin of this receptor is a human donor who was either an allogeneic HSCT recipient or a stem cell or donor lymphocyte infusion donor (not recorded which). It is not recorded whose cells these are; they may come from a transplant donor. The sample comprised blood, either unsorted or a sorted T cell fraction (not recorded which). V gene TRBV4-2 combines with J gene TRBJ1-5, with 8 positions matching TRBD1. CDR3 DNA: TGTGCCAGCAGCCCAGTAGGTAAGGACAGGGAGGCGCCCCAGCATTTT. It is translated as CASSPVGKDREAPQHF.